Listed here is a single TCR beta chain. Per the germline V gene, CDR1 is SGHTA and CDR2 is FQGTGA. The CDR3 is 13 amino acids. The J segment lost 5 bases and the V segment lost 5 bases, leaving 5 bases of the junction unmatched. The source of the sample is a study of blood T cell repertoires in COVID-19. Study summary: From T cells, B-cell-depleted T cells, or PBMCs came the material, which was cDNA or gDNA.

As handled by the study authors: Cell counts per sample came from amplifying reference gene primers. TCRdb's table, derived via immunoSEQ multiplex PCR, lists solely in-frame clones and lacks some. The DNA gave D and trimming, while V, J and clone size come from that table. The sample carries roughly 300,000 clones, around 81% recorded once. The chain uses TRBV7-3 and TRBJ1-1, with TRBD1 identical over 7 bases. The material sequenced was peripheral blood. This TCR was recovered from an older woman with active or convalescent COVID-19. As DNA, the CDR3 is TGTGCCAGCAGCCTAGACAGGGAAACTGAAGCTTTCTTT. Its translation is CASSLDRETEAFF.